The text below deals with one TCR beta chain. These data belong to a study of blood T cell repertoires in COVID-19. Study-wide context: Spain, Italy and the United States supplied samples that represented acute and convalescent COVID-19.

The V gene's germline CDR1 is MNHNY and CDR2 SVGAGI (reference sequence). The length of the CDR3 is 15 residues. Trimming cost V 6 bases and J 6 bases, with 21 bases left between them. Sequencing used immunoSEQ multiplex PCR; TCRdb keeps in-frame clones, though not all of them. The repertoire holds roughly 240,000 clones, approximately 89% seen once, with roughly 2.4% in the top ten. Participants were aged roughly 18 to 90 years, lived in over 20 US areas, and enrolled virtually. The study assigned cohorts using participant-reported clinical history. The sequenced sample was PBMCs or T cells enriched from blood (not recorded which). The chain employs TRBV6-6 and TRBJ2-7; possible D gene TRBD2, 5 bases. The receptor was isolated from a woman aged 40 to 49 with acute COVID-19. The DNA for the CDR3 is TGTGCCAGCAGCATATCCGGGTCCGGGGTTCCCGAGCAGTACTTC. The encoded protein is CASSISGSGVPEQYF.